Shown below are 23 T cell receptor beta chains from a single sample sequenced in a study of blood T cell repertoires in COVID-19. TCRdb's copy holds only in-frame clones and misses some; the assay was immunoSEQ multiplex PCR. The sample lists 290,000 or so clones, nearly 90% occurring once. Sequencing input: PBMCs or T cells enriched from blood (not recorded which). All receptors come from a woman aged 18-29 years with acute COVID-19.

The chain is built from TRBV29-1 and TRBJ2-2; TRBD1 might be the D (6 bases). The CDR3 runs to 15 residues. The V end lost 1 base, the J end lost 5 bases, and 14 bases lay between the germline ends. CDR1 is SQVTM, CDR2 ANQGSEA, per germline. This CDR3 is CSVEVVGQPTGELFF. The CDR3 DNA reads TGCAGCGTTGAAGTAGTCGGACAGCCAACCGGGGAGCTGTTTTTT.

The gene calls are TRBV6-6 and TRBJ1-1, with 9 bases matching TRBD1. This CDR3 region has 12 residues. CDR1 is MNHNY, CDR2 SVGAGI, per germline (reference sequence). V gave up 5 bases and J gave up 6 bases; unmatched junction bases: 1. The CDR3 reads CASSRQGAEAFF. CDR3 DNA sequence: TGTGCCAGCAGTAGACAGGGGGCTGAAGCTTTCTTT.

The V gene is TRBV28, the J gene TRBJ1-2; TRBD1 is a possible D gene (5 bases). Per germline, CDR1 MDHEN and CDR2 SYDVKM. The V gene lost 2 bases and the J gene lost 0 bases, with 13 bases spanning the gap. The CDR3 has 16 residues. For the CDR3, the DNA is TGTGCCAGCAGTTTAGGTTCGGGGGGTCCTAACTATGGCTACACCTTC. Its translation is CASSLGSGGPNYGYTF.

The V gene is TRBV29-1, the J gene TRBJ1-1; D uncertain. Trimming removed 5 bases from V and 2 bases from J, with 12 bases in between. The CDR3 is 13 amino acids. Germline V CDR1 and CDR2: SQVTM, ANQGSEA. The CDR3 coding sequence is TGCAGCGTTTATCCCTCCTTTAACACTGAAGCTTTCTTT. Amino acids: CSVYPSFNTEAFF.

V is TRBV28 and J is TRBJ2-3; 10 bases are shared with TRBD2. Per germline, CDR1 MDHEN and CDR2 SYDVKM. V lost 4 bases to trimming and J lost 1 base; unmatched junction nucleotides: 2. The CDR3 has 15 residues. CDR3 loop: CASSSGTSGTDTQYF. Written as DNA, the CDR3 is TGTGCCAGCAGTTCCGGGACTAGCGGCACAGATACGCAGTATTTT. The full variable domain, rest sourced from reference TRBV28 and TRBJ2-3, is DVKVTQSSRYLVKRTGEKVFLECVQDMDHENMFWYRQDPGLGLRLIYFSYDVKMKEKGDIPEGYSVSREKKERFSLILESASTNQTSMYLCASSSGTSGTDTQYFGPGTRLTVL.

The chain links TRBV10-3 to TRBJ2-7; 11 nucleotides align to TRBD2. This CDR3 comprises 14 residues. Germline V CDR1 and CDR2: ENHRY, SYGVKD. Trimming removed 7 bases from V and 6 bases from J; junction bases left unmatched: 8. The CDR3 sequence: CAITPTSGTGEQYF. The CDR3 DNA is TGTGCCATCACTCCGACTAGCGGGACGGGCGAGCAGTACTTC.

The V gene is TRBV19, the J gene TRBJ2-3; a possible D gene is TRBD2 (6 bases). CDR1 is LNHDA, CDR2 SQIVND, per germline (reference sequence). V lost 6 bases and J 3 bases, leaving 16 bases between the germline ends. The CDR3 totals 15 residues. The DNA for the CDR3 is TGTGCCAGTAGAAGTGCGGGAAAGAGGACAGATACGCAGTATTTT. Its translation is CASRSAGKRTDTQYF.

The chain uses TRBV15 and TRBJ1-2, with 9 bases aligning to TRBD1. Looked up from germline, CDR1 is LNHNV and CDR2 is YYDKDF (reference sequence). This CDR3 has 17 amino acids. With 3 bases clipped from V and 2 bases from J, the junction kept 10 bases outside the gene matches. The CDR3 protein is CATSSWDRAEDNYGYTF. The CDR3 DNA sequence: TGTGCCACCAGCAGCTGGGACAGGGCCGAGGACAACTATGGCTACACCTTC.

The chain links TRBV27 to TRBJ1-5; 7 bases match TRBD1. The V gene end was trimmed by 6 bases and the J gene end by 0 bases; junction bases not matched to a gene: 5. The CDR3 runs 15 residues. Looked up from germline, CDR1 is MNHEY and CDR2 is SMNVEV (reference sequence). As DNA, the CDR3 is TGTGCCAGCAGGCTGGACAGGACTAGCAATCAGCCCCAGCATTTT. Its translation: CASRLDRTSNQPQHF.

The rearrangement uses TRBV19 and TRBJ1-2; no definite D call. CDR3 length equals 14 residues. Trimming cost V 0 bases and J 7 bases, with 12 bases left between them. CDR1 is LNHDA, CDR2 SQIVND, per germline (reference sequence). CDR3 residues: CASSIDLGGSGYTF. The CDR3, as DNA: TGTGCCAGTAGTATAGATCTAGGAGGTTCTGGCTACACCTTC.

V is TRBV7-9 and J is TRBJ2-3, with 11 positions matching TRBD1. The germline V gene encodes CDR1 SEHNR and CDR2 FQNEAQ (reference sequence). The CDR3 extends over 15 amino acids. The V segment lost 6 bases and the J segment 4 bases; nucleotides outside the gene matches: 6. CDR3 residues: CASSTGQGAADTQYF. CDR3 in DNA: TGTGCCAGCAGTACTGGACAGGGGGCAGCAGATACGCAGTATTTT.

This chain links TRBV29-1 with TRBJ2-7, with 10 nucleotides matching TRBD2. The CDR3 runs 15 residues. The V gene's germline CDR1 is SQVTM and CDR2 ANQGSEA. V lost 0 bases and J lost 4; bases outside the gene matches: 6. CDR3 DNA: TGCAGCGTTGAAGATCTTCCTAGCGGGAGTTACGAGCAGTACTTC. Protein: CSVEDLPSGSYEQYF.

The rearrangement links TRBV7-2 to TRBJ2-1; 7 nucleotides line up with TRBD2. The CDR3 is 16 residues long. From germline, CDR1 is SGHTA and CDR2 FQGNSA. Trimming took 1 base from V and 2 from J; bases not matched to a gene: 5. The CDR3 loop is CASSLEGGGAYNEQFF. CDR3 coding DNA: TGTGCCAGCAGCTTAGAAGGCGGGGGTGCCTACAATGAGCAGTTCTTC.

The chain's CDR3 is CASSLQGAGNTIYF. DNA for the CDR3: TGTGCCAGCAGTCTACAGGGTGCTGGAAACACCATATATTTT. V gene TRBV6-5 combines with J gene TRBJ1-3, with TRBD1 as a possible D gene (6 bases). CDR3 size: 14 residues. Trimming pared 5 bases from V and 2 bases from J, leaving 10 bases between. CDR1 MNHEY and CDR2 SVGAGI come from the germline V gene.

The chain employs TRBV28 and TRBJ2-7; 7 bases match TRBD2. The CDR3 length is 15 residues. The germline V gene encodes CDR1 MDHEN and CDR2 SYDVKM. V trimming: 5 bases; J trimming: 2 bases; junction bases outside the gene matches: 9. The CDR3 sequence is CASSDLADRTYEQYF. For the CDR3, the DNA is TGTGCCAGCAGTGACCTAGCGGATCGGACCTACGAGCAGTACTTC. The full variable domain, completed using reference TRBV28 and TRBJ2-7, is DVKVTQSSRYLVKRTGEKVFLECVQDMDHENMFWYRQDPGLGLRLIYFSYDVKMKEKGDIPEGYSVSREKKERFSLILESASTNQTSMYLCASSDLADRTYEQYFGPGTRLTVT.

The chain recombines TRBV11-3 with TRBJ1-3, with D possibly matching TRBD1 (5 bases). CDR1 and CDR2 from the germline V gene are SGHNT and YENEEA. The V end was cut by 6 bases, the J end by 0 bases, with 9 bases between. CDR3 length equals 14 residues. CDR3 region: CASRYQGSGNTIYF. CDR3 in DNA: TGTGCCAGCAGATACCAGGGCTCTGGAAACACCATATATTTT.

This chain joins TRBV19 and TRBJ2-1; 9 nucleotides match TRBD1. CDR3 length equals 13 residues. V trimming: 3 bases; J trimming: 8 bases; junction bases outside the gene matches: 2. Germline CDR1 and CDR2: LNHDA and SQIVND (reference sequence). The DNA for the CDR3 is TGTGCCAGTAGTATCGGACAGGGGTATGAGCAGTTCTTC. This encodes CASSIGQGYEQFF.

The rearrangement uses TRBV2 and TRBJ1-2; TRBD1 aligns across 9 bases. V trimming: 7 bases; J trimming: 7 bases; junction bases outside the gene matches: 7. The CDR3 covers 13 residues. Germline V gene lookup returns CDR1 SNHLY and CDR2 FYNNEI. This CDR3 is CASTLGQGGGYTF. The CDR3 nucleotides are TGTGCCAGCACCCTGGGACAGGGAGGTGGCTACACCTTC.

The chain uses TRBV7-9 and TRBJ1-5; 11 nucleotides match TRBD1. The V segment lost 5 bases and the J segment 7 bases; nucleotides outside the gene matches: 4. The V gene's germline CDR1 is SEHNR and CDR2 FQNEAQ (reference sequence). This CDR3 has 14 residues. CDR3 nucleotides: TGTGCCAGCAGCCAGGACAGGGGGCACCAGCCCCAGCATTTT. Protein: CASSQDRGHQPQHF.

The genes are TRBV5-1 and TRBJ1-2, with 7 bases lining up with TRBD1. The CDR3 is made up of 13 amino acids. J was trimmed by 5 bases and V by 0 bases; bases with no gene match: 1. Germline V CDR1 and CDR2: SGHRS, YFSETQ. The CDR3 nucleotides are TGCGCCAGCAGCTTGGGGACAGGATATGGCTACACCTTC. It translates to CASSLGTGYGYTF.

V is TRBV9 and J is TRBJ1-1; weak D call: TRBD1 (5 bases). Germline CDR1 is SGDLS and CDR2 is YYNGEE. The CDR3 is 14 amino acids. The V and J ends lost 6 bases and 0 bases respectively, with 12 bases between them. CDR3 nucleotide sequence: TGTGCCAGCACCCTGACAGACATGAACACTGAAGCTTTCTTT. It translates to CASTLTDMNTEAFF.

The chain links TRBV29-1 to TRBJ2-7, with 13 bases that match TRBD2. This CDR3 contains 14 residues. Per germline, CDR1 SQVTM and CDR2 ANQGSEA. J lost 8 bases, V lost 4 bases, and 8 bases had no gene match. CDR3 nucleotides: TGCAGCGTTGTGGTGGGGACTAGCGGGAAAAAGCAGTACTTC. Translated: CSVVVGTSGKKQYF.

This chain links TRBV6-5 with TRBJ1-1; the D gene is possibly TRBD1 (6 bases). Between the trimmed V and J ends, which lost 6 bases and 5 bases, there was a span of 13 bases. The CDR3 contains 13 residues. Germline V gives CDR1 MNHEY, CDR2 SVGAGI. CDR3 DNA sequence: TGTGCCAGCAGGCAGGGGAGTATGACTGAAGCTTTCTTT. It specifies CASRQGSMTEAFF.